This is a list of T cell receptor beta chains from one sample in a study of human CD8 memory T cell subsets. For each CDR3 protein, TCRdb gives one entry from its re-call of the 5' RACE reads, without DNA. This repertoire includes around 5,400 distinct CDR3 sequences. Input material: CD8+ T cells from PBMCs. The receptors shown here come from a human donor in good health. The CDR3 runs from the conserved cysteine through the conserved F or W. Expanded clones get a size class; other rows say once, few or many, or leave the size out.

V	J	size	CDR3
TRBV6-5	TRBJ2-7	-	CASSLFQAPLYEQYF
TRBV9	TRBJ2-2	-	CASSAPSHGELFF
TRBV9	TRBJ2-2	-	CASSVGSPGELFF
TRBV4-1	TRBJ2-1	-	CASSQDAGGAVF
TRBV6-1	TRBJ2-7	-	CASSEGITYEQYF
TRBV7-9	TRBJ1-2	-	CASTPPGEGGYTF
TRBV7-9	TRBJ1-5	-	CASNSGGHEQPQHF
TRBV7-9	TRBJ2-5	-	CASLPALAANQETQYF
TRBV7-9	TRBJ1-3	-	CASSSQGGLRLFGNTIYF
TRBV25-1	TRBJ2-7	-	CASSVWGADSYEQYF
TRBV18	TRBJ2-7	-	CASSPPGQGFVNEQYF
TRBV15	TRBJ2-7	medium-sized	CATSSGAGYEQYF
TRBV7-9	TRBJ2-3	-	CASSQPLSGGPDTQYF
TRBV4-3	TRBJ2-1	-	CASSQDRPQNSGSYPVF
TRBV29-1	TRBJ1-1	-	CSVEGGLGTEAFF
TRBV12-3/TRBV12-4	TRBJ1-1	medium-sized	CASSLWVGTEAFF
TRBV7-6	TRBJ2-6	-	CASSLGTLRSGANVLTF
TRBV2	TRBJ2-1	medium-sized	CASSGSGSPYNEQFF